A selection of T cell receptor beta chains follows, all from one sample in a study of T cell responses to AZD1222 COVID-19 vaccine. Clones were read by immunoSEQ multiplex PCR, and TCRdb kept only the in-frame ones, dropping some. The sample consists of around 100,000 clones, around 84% of them appearing once. Here the sequenced sample was peripheral blood, taken 28 days after the second AZD1222 dose. Receptor source: an adult who received the AZD1222 COVID-19 vaccine. Both conserved end residues are part of each CDR3. D genes are given only for firm matches. Clone size is shown for a subset of rows, as once, few, many or a class of expanded clone.

>TRBJ2-3|TRBV5-1|.|12|.
TGCGCCAGCACAGACGTTGCAGATACGCAGTATTTT
CASTDVADTQYF
>TRBJ1-1|TRBV7-9|TRBD1|15|.
TGTGCCAGCAGTCGGACACAGGGGGTAGTAACTGAAGCTTTCTTT
CASSRTQGVVTEAFF
>TRBJ2-7|TRBV2|.|13|.
TGTGCCAGCAGTGAGGGACCCCAGCGGGAGCAGTACTTC
CASSEGPQREQYF
>TRBJ1-4|TRBV11-2|.|16|.
TGTGCCAGCAGCCCCACGTCGTCCGGATTCAATGAAAAACTGTTTTTT
CASSPTSSGFNEKLFF
>TRBJ2-2|TRBV3-1/TRBV3-2|.|17|few
TGTGCCAGCAGTCCCATTCCGCGGCCACTAAACACCGGGGAGCTGTTTTTT
CASSPIPRPLNTGELFF
>TRBJ2-7|TRBV28|TRBD1|16|.
TGTGCCAGCAGTTTACTGGGGGCAGGGGGCAGTTACGAGCAGTACTTC
CASSLLGAGGSYEQYF
>TRBJ1-5|TRBV19|.|12|.
TGTGCCAGTGGGGGGGGCAATCAGCCCCAGCATTTT
CASGGGNQPQHF
>TRBJ2-1|TRBV7-9|TRBD2|16|.
TGTGCCAGCAGCTTAGCGCTAGCGGGGAGCTACAATGAGCAGTTCTTC
CASSLALAGSYNEQFF
>TRBJ1-5|TRBV19|.|15|.
TGTGCCAGTATCCCCTCTGGGACACCCTTTAGGGCCCAGCATTTT
CASIPSGTPFRAQHF
>TRBJ1-2|TRBV10-3|TRBD1|15|.
TGTGCCATCAGTCTACAGGGGGCAGCCAGCTATGGCTACACCTTC
CAISLQGAASYGYTF
>TRBJ2-3|TRBV7-9|.|12|.
TGTGCCAGCGCCCCAGACACAGATACGCAGTATTTT
CASAPDTDTQYF
>TRBJ2-1|TRBV4-1|.|16|.
TGCGCCAGCAGCCAACCCACTGCGGACGCATACAATGAGCAGTTCTTC
CASSQPTADAYNEQFF
>TRBJ2-3|TRBV7-3|TRBD2|14|.
TGTGCCAGCAGCCTTAGCGGGGGGGCAGATACGCAGTATTTT
CASSLSGGADTQYF
>TRBJ2-6|TRBV5-5|.|17|.
TGTGCCAGCAGAATAGCGGCAGACACCTCTGGGGCCAACGTCCTGACTTTC
CASRIAADTSGANVLTF
>TRBJ2-1|TRBV7-6|TRBD2|17|few
TGTGCCAGCAGTCCCGGCCCGGGACTAGCGGGCTACAATGAGCAGTTCTTC
CASSPGPGLAGYNEQFF
>TRBJ2-5|TRBV5-1|.|15|.
TGCGCCAGCAGCTTGGCCAAGGCTAGAGACGAGACCCAGTACTTC
CASSLAKARDETQYF